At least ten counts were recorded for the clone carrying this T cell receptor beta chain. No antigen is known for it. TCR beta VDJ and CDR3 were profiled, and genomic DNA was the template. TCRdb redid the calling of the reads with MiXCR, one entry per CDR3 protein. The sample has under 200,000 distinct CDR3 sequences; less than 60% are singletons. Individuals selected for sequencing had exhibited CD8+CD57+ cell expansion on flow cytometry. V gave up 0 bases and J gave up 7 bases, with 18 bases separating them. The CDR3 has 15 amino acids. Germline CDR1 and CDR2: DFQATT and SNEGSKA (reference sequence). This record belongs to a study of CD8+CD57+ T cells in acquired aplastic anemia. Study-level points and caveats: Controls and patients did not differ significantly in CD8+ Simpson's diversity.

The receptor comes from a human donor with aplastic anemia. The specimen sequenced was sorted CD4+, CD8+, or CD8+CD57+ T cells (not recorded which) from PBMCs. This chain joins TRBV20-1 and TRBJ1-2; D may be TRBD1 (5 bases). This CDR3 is CSARDILGPGSGYTF. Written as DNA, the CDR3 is TGCAGTGCTAGAGATATTCTAGGGCCAGGGAGTGGCTACACCTTC.